Following are 22 T cell receptor beta chains from one sample sequenced in a study of blood T cell repertoires in COVID-19. Profiling relied on immunoSEQ multiplex PCR, and the TCRdb table lists in-frame clones only, not all of them. Of about 300,000 clones listed, 70% to 90% are singletons. Material: PBMCs or T cells enriched from blood (not recorded which). The receptors were sampled from a woman aged 25-40 years who had recovered from COVID-19.

This chain connects TRBV5-1 to TRBJ2-1; 7 bases are a match to TRBD1. Germline values: CDR1 SGHRS, CDR2 YFSETQ. The CDR3 spans 14 residues. V trimming: 5 bases; J trimming: 3 bases; junction bases outside the gene matches: 5. In DNA form, the CDR3 reads TGCGCCAGCAGTATCGCAGGGGGCTACAATGAGCAGTTCTTC. Protein sequence: CASSIAGGYNEQFF.

A few counts support this clone. The CDR3 region has the DNA TGTGCCAGCAGTTCAGGGACTCTGAATCAGCCCCAGCATTTT. This codes for CASSSGTLNQPQHF. The rearrangement joins TRBV28 to TRBJ1-5; a possible D gene is TRBD1 (5 bases). CDR3 length equals 14 residues. CDR1 and CDR2 (germline): MDHEN, SYDVKM. The V and J ends lost 4 bases and 4 bases respectively, with 11 bases between them.

The rearrangement joins TRBV12-3 or TRBV12-4 to TRBJ1-4; 7 nucleotides line up with TRBD1. The V and J ends lost 5 bases and 3 bases, in that order; junction bases with no gene match: 0. This CDR3 has 13 amino acids. The CDR3 loop reads CASSGQANEKLFF. The CDR3, as DNA: TGTGCCAGCAGTGGACAGGCTAATGAAAAACTGTTTTTT.

The chain is built from TRBV30 and TRBJ2-5; D is possibly TRBD2 (7 bases). The germline V gene has CDR1 GTSNPN and CDR2 SVGIG (reference sequence). The CDR3 loop spans 13 amino acids. The V end was cut by 1 base, the J end by 4 bases, with 10 bases between. The CDR3 DNA follows: TGTGCCTGGAGTGGGGGAGGGGGAGAGACCCAGTACTTC. Its translation: CAWSGGGGETQYF.

V is TRBV6-6 and J is TRBJ1-4, with D tentatively TRBD1 (5 bases). The V and J ends lost 8 bases and 7 bases respectively, with 17 bases between them. The CDR3 is 14 amino acids. The V gene's germline CDR1 is MNHNY and CDR2 SVGAGI (reference sequence). The CDR3 here is CASSPGDHGEKLFF. CDR3 sequence (DNA): TGTGCCAGCTCCCCGGGGGATCATGGTGAAAAACTGTTTTTT.

V and J are TRBV30 and TRBJ2-1, with 9 bases matching TRBD2. Germline-derived CDR1 and CDR2 are GTSNPN and SVGIG (reference sequence). The J segment lost 12 bases and the V segment lost 4 bases, leaving 10 bases of the junction unmatched. CDR3 length: 13 amino acids. The CDR3 DNA follows: TGTGCCTGGAAACCTAGCGGGGTTTTGGCGCAGTTCTTC. Amino acid sequence: CAWKPSGVLAQFF.

This clone was seen only once. The V call is TRBV9, the J call TRBJ2-3; TRBD2 aligns across 13 bases. From germline, CDR1 is SGDLS and CDR2 YYNGEE. The CDR3 spans 16 residues. V shed 4 bases and J 1 base; nucleotides not matched to a gene: 3. The CDR3 loop reads CASSLGLAGGTDTQYF. CDR3 bases: TGTGCCAGCAGCTTAGGACTAGCGGGGGGCACAGATACGCAGTATTTT.

This chain joins TRBV7-9 and TRBJ2-1; 9 nucleotides align to TRBD2. V was pared by 5 bases and J by 7 bases, with 9 bases of the junction left unmatched. Germline V gives CDR1 SEHNR, CDR2 FQNEAQ (reference sequence). This CDR3 is 15 amino acids long. CDR3 nucleotides: TGTGCCAGCAGCCTACGGCGGGGGGGCCGTAATGAGCAGTTCTTC. This sequence encodes CASSLRRGGRNEQFF.

A single count supports this clone. The rearrangement joins TRBV7-2 to TRBJ1-2; 9 bases fit TRBD1. Germline loops: CDR1 SGHTA, CDR2 FQGNSA. The CDR3 extends over 18 amino acids. Trimming took 2 bases from V and 5 from J; bases not matched to a gene: 15. The CDR3 spells CASSLRTGGTGTKYGYTF. For the CDR3, the DNA is TGTGCCAGCAGCTTAAGAACGGGGGGGACAGGGACGAAGTATGGCTACACCTTC.

The V and J genes are TRBV12-3 or TRBV12-4 and TRBJ1-5; TRBD1 might be the D (5 bases). Trimming cost V 4 bases and J 5 bases, with 9 bases left between them. This CDR3 has 13 residues. CDR3 sequence (DNA): TGTGCCAGCAGTTGGGGCAATCATCAGCCCCAGCATTTT. Its translation: CASSWGNHQPQHF.

The chain couples TRBV5-8 to TRBJ1-1; TRBD1 is a possible D gene (6 bases). CDR1 SGHTS and CDR2 YDEGEE come from the germline V gene. There are 14 residues in the CDR3. Trimming shortened V by 4 bases and J by 2 bases, and 12 bases separated the two germline ends. The CDR3 nucleotides read TGTGCCAGCAGCCTCGGGACAACCAACACTGAAGCTTTCTTT. It codes for CASSLGTTNTEAFF.

The chain is built from TRBV6-2 or TRBV6-3 and TRBJ2-7; 9 bases align to TRBD1. The CDR3 extends over 19 amino acids. The germline CDR1 and CDR2 sequences are MNHEY and SVGEGT. Losses at the gene ends were 2 bases for V and 3 bases for J; bases not matched to a gene: 17. This chain's CDR3 is CASSYLPGTGRSGNYEQYF. The CDR3 DNA follows: TGTGCCAGCAGTTACCTTCCGGGGACAGGGAGGTCCGGTAACTACGAGCAGTACTTC.

The chain uses TRBV11-2 and TRBJ1-2; perhaps TRBD1 as D (6 bases). The V and J ends lost 5 bases and 4 bases respectively, with 11 bases between them. Germline CDR1 reads SGHAT; CDR2 reads FQNNGV. CDR3 length: 13 amino acids. The CDR3 is CASSPGDLYGYTF. DNA of the CDR3: TGTGCCAGCAGCCCAGGGGATCTCTATGGCTACACCTTC. The entire variable domain, with the rest obtained from reference TRBV11-2 and TRBJ1-2, is as follows: EAGVAQSPRYKIIEKRQSVAFWCNPISGHATLYWYQQILGQGPKLLIQFQNNGVVDDSQLPKDRFSAERLKGVDSTLKIQPAKLEDSAVYLCASSPGDLYGYTFGSGTRLTVV.

The chain couples TRBV6-5 to TRBJ1-5, with 7 bases lining up with TRBD1. The CDR3 is 14 amino acids. Per the germline V gene, CDR1 is MNHEY and CDR2 is SVGAGI. With V trimmed by 6 bases and J by 4 bases, 6 bases remained unmatched. The CDR3: CASRATGSNQPQHF. The CDR3 DNA is TGTGCCAGCAGGGCGACAGGGTCGAATCAGCCCCAGCATTTT.

The gene calls are TRBV5-1 and TRBJ2-3; 9 nucleotides align to TRBD2. The CDR3 is 16 amino acids. Germline lookup yields CDR1 SGHRS and CDR2 YFSETQ. With V trimmed by 2 bases and J by 2 bases, 6 bases remained unmatched. The CDR3 DNA sequence: TGCGCCAGCAGCTTCCAAGCGGGGGGTTACACAGATACGCAGTATTTT. Translated, it gives CASSFQAGGYTDTQYF.

The gene calls are TRBV18 and TRBJ1-6, with D maybe TRBD1 (5 bases). Per germline, CDR1 KGHSH and CDR2 LQKENI. The ends were cut back, 4 bases at V and 7 bases at J, with 17 bases in the middle. The CDR3 is 16 residues long. The CDR3 nucleotides read TGTGCCAGCTCACTCGAGTCGTCCCAGGGAAATTCACCCCTCCACTTT. As protein: CASSLESSQGNSPLHF.

The J gene is TRBJ2-7, the V gene TRBV5-1, with D unclear. Germline V gene lookup returns CDR1 SGHRS and CDR2 YFSETQ. V lost 4 bases to trimming and J lost 5 bases, with 10 bases between them. This CDR3 has 12 residues. The CDR3 reads CASSPRVDEQYF. CDR3 nucleotide sequence: TGCGCCAGCAGCCCCCGGGTTGACGAGCAGTACTTC.

The chain carries TRBV4-1 and TRBJ1-1, with 8 bases matching TRBD1. CDR3 length: 15 residues. The J segment lost 2 bases and the V segment lost 5 bases, leaving 7 bases of the junction unmatched. Germline loops: CDR1 MGHRA, CDR2 YSYEKL. The CDR3 spells CASSKGTGSNTEAFF. The CDR3 coding sequence is TGCGCCAGCAGCAAGGGGACAGGTTCTAACACTGAAGCTTTCTTT.

V is TRBV9 and J is TRBJ1-2; 9 nucleotides match TRBD1. This CDR3 is 15 amino acids long. Germline V gene data show CDR1 as SGDLS and CDR2 as YYNGEE. Trimming removed 3 bases from V and 4 bases from J; junction bases left unmatched: 7. This chain's CDR3 is CASSARTGVFYGYTF. The CDR3 region has the DNA TGTGCCAGCAGCGCCCGGACAGGGGTATTCTATGGCTACACCTTC.

The chain carries TRBV19 and TRBJ2-2; TRBD2 might be the D (5 bases). This CDR3 has 15 residues. Deletions cut 7 bases from V and 2 bases from J, with 14 bases between. Germline V CDR1 and CDR2: LNHDA, SQIVND (reference sequence). CDR3 coding DNA: TGTGCCAGTACCTACACGGGGATAAACACCGGGGAGCTGTTTTTT. This translates into CASTYTGINTGELFF.

This clone was picked up one time. J is TRBJ2-5 and V is TRBV29-1; D is perhaps TRBD1 (5 bases). The length of the CDR3 is 13 residues. Germline CDR1 and CDR2: SQVTM and ANQGSEA. The V end was cut by 5 bases, the J end by 5 bases, with 15 bases between. CDR3 residues: CSVIFGKGETQYF. The CDR3 DNA is TGCAGCGTTATATTCGGAAAGGGGGAGACCCAGTACTTC.

This chain connects TRBV2 to TRBJ2-3, with TRBD2 as a possible D gene (7 bases). The V end lost 4 bases, the J end lost 3 bases, and 14 bases lay between the germline ends. Germline V gene data show CDR1 as SNHLY and CDR2 as FYNNEI. This CDR3 has 15 residues. The CDR3 sequence: CASSVRGAGTDTQYF. For the CDR3, the DNA is TGTGCCAGCAGTGTTCGGGGGGCCGGGACAGATACGCAGTATTTT. Drawing the rest from reference TRBV2 and TRBJ2-3, the complete variable domain is EPEVTQTPSHQVTQMGQEVILRCVPISNHLYFYWYRQILGQKVEFLVSFYNNEISEKSEIFDDQFSVERPDGSNFTLKIRSTKLEDSAMYFCASSVRGAGTDTQYFGPGTRLTVL.